The present T cell receptor (beta chain) was sequenced within a study of blood T cell repertoires in COVID-19. Study-wide background: Researchers got acute and convalescent COVID-19 samples from the United States, Italy and Spain.

Authors' methods: Amplification with reference gene primers provided the estimates of nucleated cell counts. Clones were read by immunoSEQ multiplex PCR, and TCRdb kept only the in-frame ones, dropping some. V, J and clone size derive from that table, while D and trimming were established from the DNA sequence. The sample consists of roughly 670,000 clones, approximately 90% of them appearing once. Per the germline V gene, CDR1 is MRHNA and CDR2 is SNTAGT. The CDR3 totals 14 residues. Trimming stripped 5 bases from V and 7 bases from J, with 12 bases between. The sequence was collected from a woman aged 18-30 years with acute or convalescent COVID-19. The sequenced sample was peripheral blood. The V gene is TRBV6-4, the J gene TRBJ1-6, with D possibly TRBD1 on 5 matching bases. CDR3 region: CASSHGTRNSPLHF. For the CDR3, the DNA is TGTGCCAGCAGTCACGGGACTCGGAATTCACCCCTCCACTTT.